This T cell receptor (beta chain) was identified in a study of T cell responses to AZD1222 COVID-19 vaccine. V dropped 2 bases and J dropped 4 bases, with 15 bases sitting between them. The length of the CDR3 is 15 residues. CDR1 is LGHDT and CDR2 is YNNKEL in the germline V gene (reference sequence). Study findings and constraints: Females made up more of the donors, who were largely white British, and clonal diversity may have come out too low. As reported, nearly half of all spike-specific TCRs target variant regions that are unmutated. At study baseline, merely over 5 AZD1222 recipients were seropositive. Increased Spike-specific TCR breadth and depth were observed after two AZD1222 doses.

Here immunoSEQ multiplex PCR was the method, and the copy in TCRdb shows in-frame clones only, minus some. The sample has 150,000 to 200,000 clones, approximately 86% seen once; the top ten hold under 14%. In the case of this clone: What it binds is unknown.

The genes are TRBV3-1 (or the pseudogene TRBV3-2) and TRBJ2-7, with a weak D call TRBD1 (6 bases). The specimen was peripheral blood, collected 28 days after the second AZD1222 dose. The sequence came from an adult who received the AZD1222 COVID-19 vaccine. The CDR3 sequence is CASSQRAGVWYEQYF. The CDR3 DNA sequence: TGTGCCAGCAGCCAAAGGGCAGGGGTATGGTACGAGCAGTACTTC.